A few counts support the clone carrying this T cell receptor beta chain. The CDR3 has 17 residues. Germline lookup yields CDR1 MDHEN and CDR2 SYDVKM. The use of a sample-barcoded 5' primer and a J-beta primer mix characterized a second PCR of roughly 6 to 11 cycles. TCRdb passed the 5' RACE reads through MiXCR, listing each CDR3 protein once. The repertoire holds hundreds of thousands of distinct CDR3 sequences, with more than 20% as singletons. This record comes from a study of blood T cells in healthy people across ages. The same specimen was also included in a second study, on T cells of mothers and their children.

The V gene is TRBV28, the J gene TRBJ2-1, with 7 bases identical to TRBD2. The J call may be wrong; the DNA end is better matched by TRBJ2-5. This TCR was sampled from a boy aged 5-17 years in good health. The sequencing input was blood. The CDR3: CASSPTSPGGLRETQYF. CDR3 DNA sequence: TGTGCCAGCAGTCCAACGAGTCCGGGGGGTCTTCGAGAGACCCAGTACTTC.